The 24 T cell receptor beta chains in this list originate from one sample, sequenced in a study of shared clonotypes between healthy human individuals. Clones were read by immunoSEQ multiplex PCR, and TCRdb kept only the in-frame ones, dropping some. The table lists approximately 2,200,000 clones, roughly 91% of them singletons. Selected positively for CCR7 and CD45RO-negative, naive CD8 cells excluded terminally differentiated effector memory CD45RA+ cells. Specimen: naive CD8+ T cells from PBMCs. The receptors here all came from a man between 18 and 29 years old in good health. Some clones in this sample may be carry-over from other donors' samples.

The genes are TRBV5-6 and TRBJ1-1; TRBD1 might be the D (5 bases). The CDR3 extends over 11 amino acids. Per germline, CDR1 SGHDT and CDR2 YYEEEE. Trimming stripped 1 base from V and 8 bases from J, with 6 bases between. For the CDR3, the DNA is TGTGCCAGCAGCTTGAACAGGGAAGCTTTCTTT. Protein sequence: CASSLNREAFF.

The chain is built from TRBV7-9 and TRBJ1-2; D is ambiguous. Germline values: CDR1 SEHNR, CDR2 FQNEAQ (reference sequence). This CDR3 comprises 14 residues. Trimming pared 0 bases from V and 7 bases from J, leaving 12 bases between. CDR3 DNA: TGTGCCAGCAGCTTAGCCAGAGGGTGGGGTGGCTACACCTTC. Translated, it gives CASSLARGWGGYTF.

About this clone itself: Within the sample, other DNA sequences also encode this same CDR3. The V and J genes are TRBV5-6 and TRBJ2-7; 7 bases line up with TRBD2. J gave up 1 base and V 3 bases, and 1 base lay outside the gene matches. CDR3 size: 13 residues. Germline CDR1 is SGHDT and CDR2 is YYEEEE. In nucleotides, the CDR3 is TGTGCCAGCAGCTCCGGGGGGTCCTACGAGCAGTACTTC. The encoded protein is CASSSGGSYEQYF.

The chain uses TRBV29-1 and TRBJ2-2; D ambiguous. Trimming pared 5 bases from V and 6 bases from J, leaving 13 bases between. The CDR3 is 13 amino acids. Germline lookup yields CDR1 SQVTM and CDR2 ANQGSEA. CDR3 nucleotides: TGCAGCGTTCCGACAATCTTCCCCGGGGAGCTGTTTTTT. Its translation: CSVPTIFPGELFF.

This rearrangement joins TRBV4-1 to TRBJ1-1; 7 positions match TRBD1. V lost 6 bases to trimming and J lost 10 bases; unmatched junction nucleotides: 17. The CDR3 runs 15 residues. The germline V gene encodes CDR1 MGHRA and CDR2 YSYEKL. CDR3 amino acids: CASSPGEGAGLGAFF. In DNA, the CDR3 is TGCGCCAGCAGTCCAGGGGAGGGGGCGGGTCTGGGAGCTTTCTTT.

The V call is TRBV9, the J call TRBJ1-4; 12 bases agree with TRBD1. The CDR3 extends over 16 amino acids. CDR1 SGDLS and CDR2 YYNGEE come from the germline V gene. J lost 8 bases, V lost 4 bases, and 9 bases had no gene match. CDR3 nucleotides: TGTGCCAGCAGCCCCCCGGGACAGGGGGCACGGGAAAAACTGTTTTTT. Translating it yields CASSPPGQGAREKLFF.

The chain combines TRBV11-2 with TRBJ2-7; 10 bases are shared with TRBD1. The length of the CDR3 is 17 residues. The J segment lost 0 bases and the V segment lost 3 bases, leaving 8 bases of the junction unmatched. CDR1 and CDR2 (germline): SGHAT, FQNNGV. The CDR3 DNA sequence: TGTGCCAGCAGCTTTTTGAAAGGGACAGGGGACTCCTACGAGCAGTACTTC. Its protein is CASSFLKGTGDSYEQYF.

Remarks on this clone: The same CDR3 arises from other DNA sequences in this sample as well. The rearrangement links TRBV28 to TRBJ2-7, with D perhaps TRBD2 (6 bases). The V and J ends lost 1 base and 6 bases respectively, with 7 bases between them. CDR1 and CDR2 (germline): MDHEN, SYDVKM. The CDR3 is 12 residues long. This CDR3 reads CASSLSGGEQYF. CDR3 sequence (DNA): TGTGCCAGCAGTTTATCCGGGGGCGAGCAGTACTTC.

The chain joins TRBV5-6 to TRBJ1-1; unclear D gene. Trimming removed 3 bases at V and 0 bases at J, with 12 bases between. Germline CDR1 SGHDT, CDR2 YYEEEE. CDR3 size: 15 residues. The CDR3 sequence is CASSSRLGVNTEAFF. CDR3 nucleotides: TGTGCCAGCAGCTCCCGCCTGGGAGTGAACACTGAAGCTTTCTTT.

The V gene is TRBV9, the J gene TRBJ1-4; the match to TRBD1 covers 8 bases. V shed 4 bases, J shed 8 bases, and the junction held 10 bases outside the gene matches. In germline, CDR1 is SGDLS, CDR2 YYNGEE. The CDR3 has 15 amino acids. Written as DNA, the CDR3 is TGTGCCAGCAGCTTTGGGGGACAGGCCCCCGAAAAACTGTTTTTT. Amino acids: CASSFGGQAPEKLFF.

J is TRBJ1-5 and V is TRBV15; tentative D call: TRBD1 (6 bases). The CDR3 covers 15 residues. From germline, CDR1 is LNHNV and CDR2 YYDKDF (reference sequence). The germline V and J ends were trimmed by 4 bases and 7 bases, with 17 bases remaining between them. As DNA, the CDR3 is TGTGCCACCAGCACGCGAAAAGGGGGGGGCCAGCCCCAGCATTTT. Translated: CATSTRKGGGQPQHF. The whole variable domain, remainder taken from reference TRBV15 and TRBJ1-5, is DAMVIQNPRYQVTQFGKPVTLSCSQTLNHNVMYWYQQKSSQAPKLLFHYYDKDFNNEADTPDNFQSRRPNTSFCFLDIRSPGLGDTAMYLCATSTRKGGGQPQHFGDGTRLSIL.

The rearrangement uses TRBV27 and TRBJ2-7; D is perhaps TRBD1 (5 bases). Trimming removed 3 bases at V and 4 bases at J, with 13 bases between. This CDR3 region has 14 residues. The germline CDR1 and CDR2 sequences are MNHEY and SMNVEV (reference sequence). The CDR3, as DNA: TGTGCCAGCAGTTTGCCTAACAGGATTTACGAGCAGTACTTC. As protein: CASSLPNRIYEQYF.

Concerning this clone itself: This sample includes further DNA sequences coding for the same CDR3. The V gene is TRBV9, the J gene TRBJ1-1; TRBD1 is a possible D gene (6 bases). V was cut by 3 bases and J by 2 bases, with 8 bases left in between. This CDR3 has 13 residues. Germline lookup yields CDR1 SGDLS and CDR2 YYNGEE. As DNA, the CDR3 is TGTGCCAGCAGCGGGGGGGCAAACACTGAAGCTTTCTTT. Translation: CASSGGANTEAFF.

This chain connects TRBV6-6 to TRBJ2-5; no clear D gene. This CDR3 has 10 amino acids. V dropped 8 bases and J dropped 7 bases, with 8 bases sitting between them. Looked up from germline, CDR1 is MNHNY and CDR2 is SVGAGI (reference sequence). The CDR3 sequence: CASWAGTQYF. In DNA form, the CDR3 reads TGTGCCAGCTGGGCAGGGACCCAGTACTTC.

Concerning this clone itself: This sample includes further DNA sequences coding for the same CDR3. The chain joins TRBV15 to TRBJ2-7; TRBD1 agrees at 10 bases. Germline CDR1 reads LNHNV; CDR2 reads YYDKDF (reference sequence). This CDR3 contains 13 residues. Unmatched junction bases numbered 3, after V lost 5 bases and J lost 5 bases. The DNA of the CDR3 is TGTGCCACCAGCCGGGACAGGGGCCACGAGCAGTACTTC. Residues: CATSRDRGHEQYF.

This rearrangement joins TRBV13 to TRBJ2-2; D is undetermined. CDR1 and CDR2 from the germline V gene are PRHDT and FYEKMQ (reference sequence). The CDR3 has 13 amino acids. Trimming removed 5 bases from V and 6 bases from J, with 10 bases in between. DNA of the CDR3: TGTGCCAGCAGCCCCCGTCTTCCCGGGGAGCTGTTTTTT. Translating gives CASSPRLPGELFF.

The chain joins TRBV7-8 to TRBJ1-2; TRBD1 matches 8 bases. This CDR3 has 17 amino acids. Germline V gives CDR1 SGHVS, CDR2 FQNEAQ. Trimming at V came to 5 bases and at J to 2 bases, leaving 13 bases not matched to a gene. Here the CDR3 DNA reads TGTGCCAGCAGCCCCTGGGACAGGATTGCCCTAAACTATGGCTACACCTTC. Protein sequence: CASSPWDRIALNYGYTF.

This chain joins TRBV4-1 and TRBJ2-7; D possibly corresponds to TRBD2 (7 bases). The CDR3 length is 15 residues. Deletions cut 0 bases from V and 7 bases from J, with 16 bases between. CDR1 MGHRA and CDR2 YSYEKL come from the germline V gene. The CDR3 DNA sequence: TGCGCCAGCAGCCAAGATAGGACGGAGGGGGGGGAGCAGTACTTC. It is translated as CASSQDRTEGGEQYF.

This clone was seen just once. The rearrangement joins TRBV9 to TRBJ1-2; D is uncertain. Germline values: CDR1 SGDLS, CDR2 YYNGEE. This CDR3 region has 14 residues. The V gene lost 1 base and the J gene lost 2 bases, with 9 bases spanning the gap. CDR3 nucleotides: TGTGCCAGCAGCGTACCCGACACAAACTATGGCTACACCTTC. It yields the protein CASSVPDTNYGYTF.

V usage is TRBV7-8 and J usage is TRBJ2-1; 10 bases line up with TRBD2. The V gene's germline CDR1 is SGHVS and CDR2 FQNEAQ. The junction had 9 bases not matched to a gene; V was cut back by 0 bases and J by 7 bases. This CDR3 region has 17 residues. The CDR3 region is CASSLALAGALMNEQFF. For the CDR3, the DNA is TGTGCCAGCAGCTTAGCGCTAGCGGGAGCTTTAATGAATGAGCAGTTCTTC.

The CDR3 region is CASSERTPQETQYF. CDR3 DNA sequence: TGTGCCAGCAGTGAAAGGACTCCTCAAGAGACCCAGTACTTC. The chain joins TRBV6-1 to TRBJ2-5; tentative D call: TRBD2 (5 bases). Trimming left V 2 bases short and J 2 bases short, with 9 bases between. The germline V gene encodes CDR1 MNHNS and CDR2 SASEGT. The CDR3 extends over 14 amino acids.

This clone came up once. V usage is TRBV19 and J usage is TRBJ2-1; D assignment may be TRBD1 or TRBD2 (5 bases each). CDR3 length: 16 residues. Germline lookup yields CDR1 LNHDA and CDR2 SQIVND (reference sequence). V lost 0 bases and J 4 bases, leaving 13 bases between the germline ends. The DNA for the CDR3 is TGTGCCAGTAGTATAGAGGGGGAAGGGGAATACAATGAGCAGTTCTTC. Translation gives CASSIEGEGEYNEQFF.

This chain uses TRBV19 with TRBJ2-4; D is possibly TRBD2 (6 bases). Germline V gene lookup returns CDR1 LNHDA and CDR2 SQIVND (reference sequence). Trimming took off 0 bases at V and 2 bases at J, with 11 bases between the two ends. The CDR3 has 16 amino acids. CDR3 residues: CASSIEPGVSKNIQYF. CDR3 sequence (DNA): TGTGCCAGTAGTATAGAACCGGGAGTGTCCAAAAACATTCAGTACTTC. The variable domain in full, completed from reference TRBV19 and TRBJ2-4, reads DGGITQSPKYLFRKEGQNVTLSCEQNLNHDAMYWYRQDPGQGLRLIYYSQIVNDFQKGDIAEGYSVSREKKESFPLTVTSAQKNPTAFYLCASSIEPGVSKNIQYFGAGTRLSVL.

The genes are TRBV13 and TRBJ2-1; 8 bases are shared with TRBD2. V trimming: 5 bases; J trimming: 3 bases; junction bases outside the gene matches: 6. Germline V gene sequence: CDR1 PRHDT, CDR2 FYEKMQ (reference sequence). The CDR3 totals 15 residues. CDR3 sequence reads: CASSPAGAGYNEQFF. In DNA, the CDR3 is TGTGCCAGCAGCCCAGCGGGAGCTGGCTACAATGAGCAGTTCTTC.